Listed below are T cell receptor beta chains from one sample, sequenced in a study of graft-versus-host responses after intestinal transplantation. No antigen has been assigned to these receptors. Here immunoSEQ multiplex PCR was the method, and the copy in TCRdb shows in-frame clones only, minus some. The sample contains around 96,000 clones, about 94% of which appear only once. Sequenced material: unstimulated CD4+ T cells sorted from spleen or lymph node cells, taken before intestinal transplant. Receptors were obtained from a human donor who received an intestinal transplant. CDR3s include the opening cysteine and the closing phenylalanine or tryptophan. Fields, in order: clone size, D gene, V gene, J gene, CDR3 protein, CDR3 DNA. The D gene is left open where the match is weak. Clone sizes are given selectively: once, few, many, or a class where the clone is expanded.

NA	NA	TRBV6-5	TRBJ2-2	CASSYYSSGELFF	TGTGCCAGCAGTTATTACAGCTCCGGGGAGCTGTTTTTT
NA	NA	TRBV27	TRBJ2-3	CASRGLGVADTQYF	TGTGCCAGCAGGGGGCTTGGGGTCGCAGATACGCAGTATTTT
NA	TRBD2	TRBV5-4	TRBJ2-1	CASSLGLAGPREQFF	TGTGCCAGCAGCCTCGGACTAGCGGGGCCCAGGGAGCAGTTCTTC
NA	TRBD2	TRBV7-2	TRBJ2-1	CASSLLLAGAYNEQFF	TGTGCCAGCAGCTTGTTACTAGCGGGGGCCTACAATGAGCAGTTCTTC
NA	NA	TRBV15	TRBJ2-7	CATSTDREGKQYF	TGTGCCACCAGCACGGACAGGGAGGGAAAGCAGTACTTC
NA	TRBD1	TRBV11-2	TRBJ1-2	CASSLTGGYYGYTF	TGTGCCAGCAGCTTGACAGGGGGCTACTATGGCTACACCTTC
NA	TRBD1	TRBV15	TRBJ2-1	CATSRRPRDRGPLWNEQFF	TGTGCCACCAGCAGACGGCCTCGTGACAGGGGGCCCCTATGGAATGAGCAGTTCTTC
NA	TRBD2	TRBV9	TRBJ2-1	CASSSLRGGANEQFF	TGTGCCAGCAGCTCCCTCCGCGGGGGGGCGAATGAGCAGTTCTTC
NA	NA	TRBV9	TRBJ1-4	CASSPFWGQGEKLFF	TGTGCCAGCAGCCCCTTCTGGGGTCAGGGTGAAAAACTGTTTTTT
few	NA	TRBV7-2	TRBJ1-1	CASSLFSHEAFF	TGTGCCAGCAGCTTATTTAGTCATGAAGCTTTCTTT
NA	TRBD1	TRBV5-4	TRBJ1-4	CASSEWDRGGEKLFF	TGTGCCAGCAGCGAATGGGACAGGGGAGGCGAAAAACTGTTTTTT
NA	NA	TRBV12-5	TRBJ1-1	CASRGMNTEAFF	TGTGCTAGTCGCGGTATGAACACTGAAGCTTTCTTT
NA	TRBD2	TRBV19	TRBJ2-7	CASSIGRTSGGSYEQYF	TGTGCCAGTAGTATAGGACGGACTAGCGGGGGCTCCTACGAGCAGTACTTC
NA	NA	TRBV6-5	TRBJ1-2	CASTPLRDYGYTF	TGTGCCTCAACCCCACTCAGGGACTATGGCTACACCTTC
NA	TRBD1	TRBV29-1	TRBJ2-7	CSVKQGARSYEQYF	TGCAGCGTCAAACAGGGGGCCAGGTCCTACGAGCAGTACTTC
NA	TRBD1	TRBV6-1	TRBJ1-5	CASRGTGGGQPQHF	TGTGCCAGCAGAGGGACAGGGGGCGGTCAGCCCCAGCATTTT
NA	TRBD2	TRBV7-6	TRBJ2-3	CASRQLSGRRGDTQYF	TGTGCCAGCAGACAGCTAAGCGGGAGGAGGGGAGATACGCAGTATTTT
NA	NA	TRBV7-2	TRBJ1-1	CASSSQVGNTEAFF	TGTGCCAGCAGCTCACAGGTGGGGAACACTGAAGCTTTCTTT
few	TRBD1	TRBV4-1	TRBJ1-1	CASSTEGQGGFGAFF	TGCGCCAGCAGCACCGAAGGACAGGGGGGATTCGGAGCTTTCTTT
NA	TRBD1	TRBV28	TRBJ2-1	CASSPGPGGNEQFF	TGTGCCAGCAGCCCCGGGCCAGGGGGCAATGAGCAGTTCTTC
NA	TRBD1	TRBV7-2	TRBJ2-5	CASSPRTGGETQYF	TGTGCCAGCAGCCCACGGACAGGGGGAGAGACCCAGTACTTC
NA	TRBD2	TRBV11-2	TRBJ2-7	CASSTIATSGSYEQYF	TGTGCCAGCAGCACCATTGCTACTAGCGGGAGCTACGAGCAGTACTTC
NA	NA	TRBV7-2	TRBJ1-5	CASSLARDYSNQPQHF	TGTGCCAGCAGCTTAGCACGGGATTATAGCAATCAGCCCCAGCATTTT
NA	TRBD1	TRBV9	TRBJ2-7	CASSGHSGTGTYISYEQYF	TGTGCCAGCAGCGGCCACTCCGGGACAGGGACCTACATCTCCTACGAGCAGTACTTC
NA	TRBD1	TRBV5-1	TRBJ2-3	CASKGSQGAISDTQYF	TGCGCCAGCAAGGGTTCGCAGGGGGCGATTTCAGATACGCAGTATTTT
NA	NA	TRBV19	TRBJ2-7	CATNSGTPPLYEQYF	TGTGCCACCAACTCTGGGACACCTCCTCTTTACGAGCAGTACTTC
NA	TRBD1	TRBV30	TRBJ1-1	CAWSMMGTGVLLNTEAFF	TGTGCCTGGAGTATGATGGGGACAGGGGTTTTGTTGAACACTGAAGCTTTCTTT
NA	NA	TRBV4-2	TRBJ2-5	CASSQDQAAGKGTQYF	TGTGCCAGCAGCCAAGATCAAGCGGCAGGAAAGGGGACCCAGTACTTC
NA	NA	TRBV5-6	TRBJ1-3	CASSLRPGLGSGNTIYF	TGTGCCAGCAGCCTCCGGCCGGGACTGGGCTCTGGAAACACCATATATTTT
NA	TRBD2	TRBV7-9	TRBJ2-3	CASRRGDTQYF	TGTGCCAGCAGGCGGGGGGATACGCAGTATTTT
once	NA	TRBV7-2	TRBJ2-7	CASSLSRDYEQYF	TGTGCCAGCAGCTTATCCCGAGACTACGAGCAGTACTTC
NA	TRBD1	TRBV18	TRBJ2-6	CASSPMTGPNTGANVLTF	TGTGCCAGCTCACCGATGACAGGGCCGAACACTGGGGCCAACGTCCTGACTTTC
NA	TRBD2	TRBV5-8	TRBJ2-3	CASSTGLAGDRADTQYF	TGTGCCAGCAGCACAGGACTAGCGGGAGATAGGGCAGATACGCAGTATTTT
NA	TRBD2	TRBV7-2	TRBJ2-7	CASSSPRAGGAYEQYF	TGTGCCAGCAGCTCCCCTCGGGCGGGGGGGGCCTACGAGCAGTACTTC